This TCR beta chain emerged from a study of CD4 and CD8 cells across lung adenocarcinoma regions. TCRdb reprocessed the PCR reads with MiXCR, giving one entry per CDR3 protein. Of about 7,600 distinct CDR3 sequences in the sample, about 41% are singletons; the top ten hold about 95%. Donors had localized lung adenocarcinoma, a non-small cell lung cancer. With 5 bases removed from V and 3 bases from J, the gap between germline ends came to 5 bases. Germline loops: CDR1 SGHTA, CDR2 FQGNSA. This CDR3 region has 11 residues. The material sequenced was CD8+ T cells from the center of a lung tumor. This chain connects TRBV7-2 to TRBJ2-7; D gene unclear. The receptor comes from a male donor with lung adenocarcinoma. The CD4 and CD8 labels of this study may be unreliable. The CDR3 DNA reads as TGTGCCAGCAGCCCCTTCTACGAGCAGTACTTC. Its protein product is CASSPFYEQYF.